The entry below describes one T cell receptor beta chain. It has no known antigen specificity. Base qualities are not provided; no much larger clone lies one nucleotide away. The data were obtained in a study of graft-versus-host responses after intestinal transplantation (dated by TCRdb to the early 2020s). For context, the study as a whole: The transplants that recipients received were multivisceral, liver-intestinal, or isolated intestinal. All recipients received anti-thymocyte globulin induction followed by maintenance tacrolimus and steroids for roughly three years. After intestinal transplantation, graft-versus-host and host-versus-graft alloreactive T cell clones in the graft, circulation and bone marrow were tracked using bulk TCR-beta CDR3 sequencing. Alloreactive clones were identified by sequencing pre-transplant mixed lymphocyte reaction products and comparing these products with unstimulated pre-transplant donor and recipient T cells. The cohort enrolled around 23 intestinal transplant recipients including one retransplant, and a few patients lacking pretransplant specimens were excluded. Donor T cell macrochimerism was defined as a peak of at least 4% donor T cells among recipient peripheral blood mononuclear cells. Samples from a few later patients were sequenced in-house on an Illumina MiSeq with MiXCR processing rather than by the commercial service.

The library came from the immunoSEQ multiplex PCR assay. For most patients, genomic DNA was isolated using the Qiagen DNeasy Blood and Tissue Kit and was shipped frozen to Adaptive Biotechnologies for TCR sequencing. For most patients, high-throughput TCR-beta CDR3 sequencing of genomic DNA was performed by Adaptive Biotechnologies. Concerning the study's data processing: Adaptive's ImmunoSEQ software supplied the TCR sequencing data for roughly 17 patients, while MiXCR and VDJtools were used to process a few other patients. To correct CD4 versus CD8 sorting errors, sequences present in both subsets at a frequency ratio below 5:1 were removed. Because the origin of CDR3 nucleotide sequences shared between donor and recipient could not be assigned, those sequences were removed. At least 2-fold expansion over unstimulated cells and a minimum CFSE-low frequency of 0.002% (template counts) or 0.001% (read counts) were required for clones to be classified as alloreactive. A clone was considered mappable if detected in the sequenced pre-transplant spleen, lymph node, or MLR CFSE-low populations of the donor or recipient. Cumulative frequency of alloreactive clones was calculated as a percentage of all sequences weighted by copy number. Held by TCRdb, this immuneACCESS table contains in-frame sequences only and omits some clones. Under half of the omission traces to an unresolved V gene where checked; the cause of the rest is unknown. V and J calls and clone size are as listed in that table; D and trimming were resolved from the DNA. The sample table contains 140,000 or so clones; only one count was recorded for around nine tenths of them. The top ten clonotypes cover roughly 0.19% of the sample.

Study-wide findings and limitations: In patients with donor T cell macrochimerism, the allografts had high GvH to HvG T cell clonal ratios. GvH clones were detected in recipient bone marrow, and some of these GvH clones were observed earlier in ileal mucosa or blood, consistent with an intestinal mucosal origin. Conclusions were limited by the relatively low number and heterogeneity of intestinal transplant patients. Peak levels of circulating GvH clones were associated with declines in HvG clones early after transplant.

The sample's time point, from its label and the paper: cells obtained before transplantation from donor or recipient. CD3+CD4+ and CD3+CD8+ populations were FACS-sorted from unstimulated pre-transplant donor and recipient cells taken from spleen or lymph nodes. The CDR3 spans 16 residues, from the cysteine through the phenylalanine. This entry keeps only the CDR3 DNA: 48 bases, framed from base 1. CDR1 and CDR2, looked up from the germline V gene, are MDHEN and SYDVKM. The germline V and J ends show losses of 2 bases and 0 bases respectively, and no gene match explains 5 bases of the junction. The material sequenced was unstimulated CD4+ T cells sorted from spleen or lymph node cells, taken before intestinal transplant. Rearrangement joined TRBV28 to TRBJ2-7; TRBD1 fits 9 bases in the junction. This receptor was taken from a human donor who received an intestinal transplant. In nucleotide form, the sequence is TGTGCCAGCAGTTTACCGGGGACAGGGTTCTCCTACGAGCAGTACTTC. This gives the protein CASSLPGTGFSYEQYF.